This entry lists 27 T cell receptor beta chains sequenced from one sample in a study of blood T cells in healthy people across ages. A second PCR, run for about 6 to 12 cycles, used a sample-barcoded 5' primer plus a J-beta primer mix. TCRdb itself ran the 5' RACE reads through MiXCR, one entry per CDR3 protein. The sample holds hundreds of thousands of distinct CDR3 sequences, under 25% seen once. The material sequenced was blood. These receptor sequences come from a man between 65 and 85 years old in good health.

CDR3 loop: CASGGLAGGDTQYF. CDR3 in DNA: TGTGCCAGCGGTGGACTAGCGGGAGGAGATACGCAGTATTTT. The chain joins TRBV7-9 to TRBJ2-3; 14 bases map to TRBD2. The CDR3 sequence is 14 residues long. With V trimmed by 8 bases and J by 5 bases, 3 bases remained unmatched. CDR1 is SEHNR, CDR2 FQNEAQ, per germline (reference sequence).

The chain couples TRBV19 to TRBJ2-1; 9 bases fit TRBD1. CDR1 LNHDA and CDR2 SQIVND come from the germline V gene (reference sequence). Trimming took 4 bases from V and 7 from J; bases not matched to a gene: 8. This CDR3 is 15 amino acids long. The CDR3 loop reads CASSTTGGGLNEQFF. In DNA form, the CDR3 reads TGTGCCAGTAGTACGACAGGGGGGGGCCTTAATGAGCAGTTCTTC.

V gene TRBV15 combines with J gene TRBJ2-7; TRBD2 aligns across 7 bases. The CDR3 is 16 residues long. V was pared by 5 bases and J by 1 base, with 11 bases of the junction left unmatched. Germline values: CDR1 LNHNV, CDR2 YYDKDF (reference sequence). The CDR3 DNA reads TGTGCCACCAGCGGGGCTATAGCGGGCTTATCCTACGAGCAGTACTTC. Its translation is CATSGAIAGLSYEQYF.

This clonotype was picked up many times. The chain carries TRBV4-1 and TRBJ2-7; D is unclear. The CDR3 covers 13 residues. The germline CDR1 and CDR2 sequences are MGHRA and YSYEKL. Trimming removed 0 bases at V and 7 bases at J, with 10 bases between. The CDR3: CASSQDQGWEQYF. The CDR3 DNA reads TGCGCCAGCAGCCAAGATCAAGGTTGGGAGCAGTACTTC.

This clonotype was counted a few times. V and J are TRBV2 and TRBJ2-3, with D unclear. CDR1 is SNHLY, CDR2 FYNNEI, per germline. The V gene lost 8 bases and the J gene lost 4 bases, with 7 bases spanning the gap. This CDR3 contains 11 residues. CDR3 in DNA: TGTGCCAGCCTCATCGCAGATACGCAGTATTTT. Amino acids: CASLIADTQYF.

This clonotype was counted a few times. The chain uses TRBV20-1 and TRBJ2-3; D call uncertain. V was trimmed by 3 bases and J by 3 bases, leaving 13 bases between them. In germline, CDR1 is DFQATT, CDR2 SNEGSKA (reference sequence). This CDR3 comprises 14 residues. In nucleotides, the CDR3 is TGCAGTGCTAGTGCCCCGGACCCGACAGATACGCAGTATTTT. It specifies CSASAPDPTDTQYF.

V usage is TRBV20-1 and J usage is TRBJ2-7; D gene ambiguous. There are 14 residues in the CDR3. Germline-derived CDR1 and CDR2 are DFQATT and SNEGSKA (reference sequence). Trimming removed 6 bases at V and 5 bases at J, with 20 bases between. The CDR3 sequence is CSAIGPSVPNEQYF. The CDR3 DNA reads as TGCAGTGCCATAGGACCGTCAGTCCCGAACGAGCAGTACTTC.

This clonotype was seen at least ten times. The J gene is TRBJ1-2, the V gene TRBV27; 8 nucleotides line up with TRBD1. Germline values: CDR1 MNHEY, CDR2 SMNVEV (reference sequence). J was trimmed by 5 bases and V by 9 bases; bases with no gene match: 11. This CDR3 contains 14 residues. Here the CDR3 DNA reads TGTGCCAGTAAGGACAGGGCGAAGAATTATGGCTACACCTTC. It encodes CASKDRAKNYGYTF.

This clonotype was counted between two and nine times. The chain has TRBV21-1 and TRBJ2-5. TRBV21-1 counts as a pseudogene. This CDR3 region has 16 residues. The CDR3 spells CASSKVGIVGQETQYF. The CDR3, as DNA: TGTGCCAGCAGCAAAGTTGGGATCGTAGGGCAAGAGACCCAGTACTTC.

The chain has TRBV9 and TRBJ2-7; 7 nucleotides match TRBD1. The J segment lost 0 bases and the V segment lost 3 bases, leaving 6 bases of the junction unmatched. The CDR3 is 15 residues long. Germline V lookup: CDR1 SGDLS, CDR2 YYNGEE. The CDR3 spells CASSAEGASSYEQYF. The DNA for the CDR3 is TGTGCCAGCAGCGCCGAGGGGGCCAGCTCCTACGAGCAGTACTTC.

The rearrangement links TRBV6-5 to TRBJ2-2, with D possibly TRBD1 on 6 matching bases. The V and J ends lost 6 bases and 3 bases respectively, with 11 bases between them. The CDR3 extends over 14 amino acids. CDR1 is MNHEY and CDR2 is SVGAGI in the germline V gene. The CDR3 reads CASSQGQYTGELFF. Written as DNA, the CDR3 is TGTGCCAGCAGCCAAGGACAGTACACCGGGGAGCTGTTTTTT.

Ten or more counts support this clonotype. The chain links TRBV5-1 to TRBJ2-2; 8 bases are shared with TRBD2. With 7 bases clipped from V and 10 bases from J, the junction kept 12 bases outside the gene matches. Germline lookup yields CDR1 SGHRS and CDR2 YFSETQ. This CDR3 is built from 14 residues. In DNA form, the CDR3 reads TGCGCCAGCCGGCGGGGGGCTAGCGGCCCGGAGCTGTTTTTT. It is translated as CASRRGASGPELFF. Using reference TRBV5-1 and TRBJ2-2 for the parts outside the CDR3, the full variable domain is KAGVTQTPRYLIKTRGQQVTLSCSPISGHRSVSWYQQTPGQGLQFLFEYFSETQRNKGNFPGRFSGRQFSNSRSEMNVSTLELGDSALYLCASRRGASGPELFFGEGSRLTVL.

In this sample, this clonotype turned up a few times. The chain links TRBV12-3 or TRBV12-4 to TRBJ2-2, with 11 bases that match TRBD2. V shed 3 bases, J shed 0 bases, and the junction held 3 bases outside the gene matches. This CDR3 contains 17 residues. CDR3 protein: CASSFLAGGPNTGELFF. CDR3 coding DNA: TGTGCCAGCAGTTTCCTAGCGGGAGGCCCGAACACCGGGGAGCTGTTTTTT.

About this clonotype itself: A read error may produce the germline difference seen at one junction end. The V gene is TRBV20-1, the J gene TRBJ2-5, with TRBD2 matching 7 bases. This CDR3 spans 13 amino acids. Per the germline V gene, CDR1 is DFQATT and CDR2 is SNEGSKA (reference sequence). As DNA, the CDR3 is TGCAGTGCCATAGAGCTTGGGGGAGGGCCTGAGTTCTTC. Its protein is CSAIELGGGPEFF.

This clonotype has at least ten counts. V and J are TRBV2 and TRBJ2-3; unclear D gene. Germline loops: CDR1 SNHLY, CDR2 FYNNEI. V was shortened by 6 bases and J by 5 bases, with 6 bases between the two germline ends. The CDR3 covers 11 residues. CDR3: CASSSRDTQYF. The CDR3 nucleotides are TGTGCCAGCAGCTCCCGAGATACGCAGTATTTT.

There are a few counts of this clonotype. The chain has TRBV10-3 and TRBJ2-5; D tentatively reads TRBD1 or TRBD2 (5 bases each). The germline V gene has CDR1 ENHRY and CDR2 SYGVKD. This CDR3 has 14 amino acids. The germline V and J ends were trimmed by 8 bases and 2 bases, with 15 bases remaining between them. The CDR3 coding sequence is TGTGCCATCGGCCTCGGGGCCAGGCAAGAGACCCAGTACTTC. Translating it yields CAIGLGARQETQYF.

This clonotype came up a few times. The chain recombines TRBV20-1 with TRBJ2-1; no clear D. Per germline, CDR1 DFQATT and CDR2 SNEGSKA (reference sequence). The CDR3 has 11 amino acids. Deletions cut 0 bases from V and 4 bases from J, with 1 base between. CDR3 region: CSARDYNEQFF. The CDR3 nucleotides read TGCAGTGCTAGAGATTACAATGAGCAGTTCTTC.

This clonotype was picked up a small number of times. The CDR3 does not end in the conserved phenylalanine or tryptophan, so this is likely a read error. V gene TRBV7-6 combines with J gene TRBJ2-1; 7 nucleotides align to TRBD2. Germline CDR1 SGHVS, CDR2 FNYEAQ. Losses at the gene ends were 1 base for V and 4 bases for J; bases not matched to a gene: 4. This CDR3 has 15 residues. As DNA, the CDR3 is TGTGCCAGCAGCTTAGTGGCTAGCGGTTACAATGAGCAGTTCCTC. Translated: CASSLVASGYNEQFL.

This chain links TRBV5-1 with TRBJ2-1; D uncertain. CDR1 is SGHRS, CDR2 YFSETQ, per germline. The length of the CDR3 is 17 residues. The V and J ends lost 0 bases and 7 bases respectively, with 20 bases between them. The CDR3 loop is CASSLDGDIFLTNEQFF. Here the CDR3 DNA reads TGCGCCAGCAGCTTGGATGGCGATATCTTTCTTACGAATGAGCAGTTCTTC.

The V and J genes are TRBV20-1 and TRBJ2-1; D tentatively reads TRBD1 or TRBD2 (6 bases each). The CDR3 sequence is 15 residues long. V dropped 1 base and J dropped 2 bases, with 12 bases sitting between them. The germline CDR1 and CDR2 sequences are DFQATT and SNEGSKA (reference sequence). The DNA of the CDR3 is TGCAGTGCTAGAGGGTTGGGGGGCCCCTACAATGAGCAGTTCTTC. This gives the protein CSARGLGGPYNEQFF.

This clonotype was observed a few times. The chain is built from TRBV18 and TRBJ2-5; tentatively, D is TRBD1 (5 bases). The assigned J gene may be wrong: the sequence end matches TRBJ2-1 better. Germline CDR1 reads KGHSH; CDR2 reads LQKENI. There are 15 residues in the CDR3. The DNA of the CDR3 is TGTGCCAGCTCACCACCGGGTTCAGGGTTAAATGAGCAGTTCTTC. Protein: CASSPPGSGLNEQFF.

This clonotype was seen a handful of times. V is TRBV12-3 or TRBV12-4 and J is TRBJ2-3; 8 nucleotides align to TRBD1. Trimming at V came to 6 bases and at J to 5 bases, leaving 4 bases not matched to a gene. The CDR3 is 13 amino acids. The CDR3 nucleotides are TGTGCCAGCAGGACCGACAGGGGAGATACGCAGTATTTT. This codes for CASRTDRGDTQYF.

This clonotype was seen a few times. The genes are TRBV20-1 and TRBJ2-4; D uncertain. Germline V lookup: CDR1 DFQATT, CDR2 SNEGSKA (reference sequence). V shed 0 bases and J shed 1 base, with 7 bases lying between them. The CDR3 covers 14 residues. CDR3 DNA sequence: TGCAGTGCTAGAGATCCCGAGGCCAAAAACATTCAGTACTTC. Protein product: CSARDPEAKNIQYF.

This clonotype was detected only once. V and J are TRBV5-1 and TRBJ2-5; TRBD2 might be the D (6 bases). Trimming left V 1 base short and J 9 bases short, with 19 bases between. From germline, CDR1 is SGHRS and CDR2 YFSETQ. The CDR3 length is 15 residues. CDR3 nucleotides: TGCGCCAGCAGCTTGTTGTGGGATGATAGGGAGGCCCAGTACTTC. Translated: CASSLLWDDREAQYF.

This clonotype has just a few counts. The chain recombines TRBV20-1 with TRBJ2-1; 9 positions match TRBD2. J gave up 0 bases and V 2 bases, and 5 bases lay outside the gene matches. This CDR3 contains 16 residues. Germline CDR1 is DFQATT and CDR2 is SNEGSKA (reference sequence). In DNA form, the CDR3 reads TGCAGTGCTAGACCTCGCGGGAGGGCCTCCTACAATGAGCAGTTCTTC. Translating it yields CSARPRGRASYNEQFF.

The V call is TRBV20-1, the J call TRBJ2-3; TRBD1 is a possible D gene (6 bases). Trimming stripped 6 bases from V and 10 bases from J, with 17 bases between. Germline-derived CDR1 and CDR2 are DFQATT and SNEGSKA (reference sequence). CDR3 length: 12 amino acids. CDR3 DNA sequence: TGCAGTGCCCCAAGCCCTGCAGGGGCGCAGTATTTT. This gives the protein CSAPSPAGAQYF.

This clonotype was recorded a few times. This chain uses TRBV3-1 with TRBJ2-5; unclear D gene. CDR1 is LGHDT and CDR2 is YNNKEL in the germline V gene (reference sequence). V dropped 3 bases and J dropped 9 bases, with 14 bases sitting between them. The CDR3 sequence is 13 residues long. CDR3 nucleotide sequence: TGTGCCAGCAGCCAGATTGTCGGTGGGGCCCAGTACTTC. This codes for CASSQIVGGAQYF.